The present T cell receptor (beta chain) was sequenced within a study of control samples from healthy donors and cancer patients. Assay used: immunoSEQ multiplex PCR; TCRdb lists only in-frame clones, some missing. The sample consists of around 70,000 clones, approximately 94% of them appearing once. This clonotype was obtained from a woman in her thirties in good health. Source material: blood.

This CDR3 reads CASSHLPGTGDEKLFF. CDR3 nucleotides: TGCGCCAGCAGCCACCTACCCGGGACAGGGGATGAAAAACTGTTTTTT. This chain links TRBV4-1 with TRBJ1-4, with TRBD1 matching over 10 bases. With 3 bases clipped from V and 6 bases from J, the junction kept 7 bases outside the gene matches. Looked up from germline, CDR1 is MGHRA and CDR2 is YSYEKL. The CDR3 is 16 residues long.